Below, 19 T cell receptor beta chains from the same sample are listed, as sequenced in a study of blood T cell repertoires in COVID-19. Libraries were prepared by immunoSEQ multiplex PCR; TCRdb keeps only in-frame clonotypes and omits some of them. Of approximately 250,000 clones in the sample, around nine tenths were seen once. The specimen was peripheral blood. The receptors were sampled from a woman aged 55-75 years with COVID-19, enrolled during active disease.

V usage is TRBV7-8 and J usage is TRBJ1-5; 7 nucleotides line up with TRBD1. The J segment lost 4 bases and the V segment lost 1 base, leaving 4 bases of the junction unmatched. Germline CDR1 and CDR2: SGHVS and FQNEAQ. The CDR3 is 15 amino acids. In DNA, the CDR3 is TGTGCCAGCAGCTTAGGCGGACAGGTTAATCAGCCCCAGCATTTT. The encoded protein is CASSLGGQVNQPQHF.

The CDR3 DNA follows: TGTGCCACCAGTGACCGGGGACACATGAACACCGGGGAGCTGTTTTTT. As protein: CATSDRGHMNTGELFF. This chain uses TRBV24-1 with TRBJ2-2, with D maybe TRBD1 (6 bases). From germline, CDR1 is KGHDR and CDR2 SFDVKD. The V gene lost 4 bases and the J gene lost 1 base, with 12 bases spanning the gap. This CDR3 has 16 residues.

This clone was seen more than once but under ten times. The chain combines TRBV2 with TRBJ1-1; D ambiguous. With 5 bases removed from V and 0 bases from J, the gap between germline ends came to 16 bases. CDR1 and CDR2 from the germline V gene are SNHLY and FYNNEI. This CDR3 has 16 amino acids. This chain's CDR3 is CASSPDSDGMNTEAFF. In nucleotides, the CDR3 is TGTGCCAGCAGTCCAGATTCGGACGGGATGAACACTGAAGCTTTCTTT.

V is TRBV13 and J is TRBJ2-7; TRBD2 is a possible D gene (5 bases). The CDR3 covers 15 residues. V was cut by 3 bases and J by 0 bases, with 12 bases left in between. Germline-derived CDR1 and CDR2 are PRHDT and FYEKMQ (reference sequence). In DNA, the CDR3 is TGTGCCAGCAGCTTGGGAGTCTCCAGCTCCTACGAGCAGTACTTC. Translation gives CASSLGVSSSYEQYF.

V and J are TRBV5-6 and TRBJ2-4; possible D gene TRBD1, 6 bases. The germline gives CDR1 SGHDT, CDR2 YYEEEE. The CDR3 is 14 amino acids. Trimming took off 5 bases at V and 3 bases at J, with 12 bases between the two ends. The CDR3 reads CASRTRGNKNIQYF. The CDR3 DNA follows: TGTGCCAGCAGAACGAGGGGGAACAAAAACATTCAGTACTTC.

The chain carries TRBV6-5 and TRBJ2-7; 7 bases are a match to TRBD1. The CDR3 covers 15 residues. CDR1 is MNHEY and CDR2 is SVGAGI in the germline V gene. Trimming cost V 6 bases and J 0 bases; bases outside gene matches: 8. CDR3 DNA: TGTGCCAGCAGCCCCAGGGCAGGGGGCTCCTACGAGCAGTACTTC. Its translation: CASSPRAGGSYEQYF.

The chain joins TRBV20-1 to TRBJ1-5; D may be TRBD1 (6 bases). Deletions cut 3 bases from V and 6 bases from J, with 18 bases between. The CDR3 has 15 residues. In germline, CDR1 is DFQATT, CDR2 SNEGSKA (reference sequence). CDR3 bases: TGCAGTGCTAGTGTCAGCGCAGGGGTTTCTCAGCCCCAGCATTTT. Translating it yields CSASVSAGVSQPQHF.

The J gene is TRBJ2-7, the V gene TRBV6-2 or TRBV6-3; TRBD1 aligns across 7 bases. Germline-derived CDR1 and CDR2 are MNHEY and SVGEGT. The CDR3 has 13 residues. The junction had 11 bases not matched to a gene; V was cut back by 6 bases and J by 9 bases. DNA for the CDR3: TGTGCCAGCAGCCCAGCTAGACAGGGCGGGCAGTACTTC. It specifies CASSPARQGGQYF.

This sequence joins TRBV10-3 and TRBJ1-1; a weak D match, TRBD1 (6 bases). Per the germline V gene, CDR1 is ENHRY and CDR2 is SYGVKD. This CDR3 is 14 amino acids long. V was pared by 10 bases and J by 2 bases, with 17 bases between. CDR3 sequence (DNA): TGTGCCACCCTACCAGCAGGGGCCAACACTGAAGCTTTCTTT. Translated: CATLPAGANTEAFF.

The V gene is TRBV6-5, the J gene TRBJ2-7; TRBD1 matches at 7 bases. This CDR3 is built from 16 residues. Germline CDR1 and CDR2: MNHEY and SVGAGI. V dropped 2 bases and J dropped 2; count of bases not matched to a gene: 9. CDR3 bases: TGTGCCAGCAGTTACACGACCCCCGACAGGGCCTACGAGCAGTACTTC. Its protein is CASSYTTPDRAYEQYF.

This clone came up once. The chain uses TRBV5-5 and TRBJ1-5, with D possibly being TRBD1 (6 bases). Trimming took 3 bases from V and 1 from J, leaving 8 bases between them. CDR1 is SGHKS, CDR2 YYEKEE, per germline (reference sequence). This CDR3 region has 14 residues. Here the CDR3 reads CASSSDRSNQPQHF. CDR3 in DNA: TGTGCCAGCAGCTCAGACAGGAGCAATCAGCCCCAGCATTTT.

The CDR3 nucleotides read TGTGCCACCCAGGGACAGGTTTTTGCCAATGAGCAGTTCTTC. This codes for CATQGQVFANEQFF. The V gene is TRBV10-3, the J gene TRBJ2-1, with 8 bases aligning to TRBD1. Losses at the gene ends were 10 bases for V and 6 bases for J; bases not matched to a gene: 11. Germline CDR1 and CDR2: ENHRY and SYGVKD. There are 14 residues in the CDR3.

The V call is TRBV30, the J call TRBJ2-5; D is possibly TRBD2 (7 bases). Germline loops: CDR1 GTSNPN, CDR2 SVGIG (reference sequence). The length of the CDR3 is 16 residues. V was clipped by 0 bases and J by 4 bases, with 18 bases between them. CDR3 nucleotides: TGTGCCTGGAGTGTAGGCTCGGGGGGCTTTGGAGAGACCCAGTACTTC. Protein product: CAWSVGSGGFGETQYF.

CDR3 bases: TGTGCCAGCAGTCCCCACTCGGGGGGGAAGGACGAGCAGTACTTC. Translation gives CASSPHSGGKDEQYF. The chain uses TRBV28 and TRBJ2-7; 8 bases line up with TRBD2. V lost 5 bases, J lost 5 bases, and 11 bases stayed unmatched. Per the germline V gene, CDR1 is MDHEN and CDR2 is SYDVKM. This CDR3 has 15 amino acids.

V gene TRBV21-1 combines with J gene TRBJ2-2; no DNA check was done on the table's D call, TRBD2. TRBV21-1 is termed a pseudogene. The CDR3 runs to 17 residues. The chain's CDR3 is CAFLPGLYPGMAGELFF. The DNA of the CDR3 is TGTGCTTTCCTCCCGGGACTCTATCCAGGTATGGCCGGGGAGCTGTTTTTT.

The rearrangement joins TRBV18 to TRBJ2-7; D may be TRBD2 (6 bases). The CDR3 sequence is 14 residues long. V shed 5 bases and J shed 7 bases, with 18 bases lying between them. Germline assignment: CDR1 KGHSH and CDR2 LQKENI. CDR3 bases: TGTGCCAGCTCAGCAGGGCATAGGAGGGAAGAGCAGTACTTC. Translated, it gives CASSAGHRREEQYF.

This clone was seen only once. The chain recombines TRBV27 with TRBJ2-1; D perhaps matches TRBD1 (5 bases). Trimming stripped 2 bases from V and 4 bases from J, with 12 bases between. Germline lookup yields CDR1 MNHEY and CDR2 SMNVEV (reference sequence). The CDR3 is made up of 15 amino acids. CDR3 DNA sequence: TGTGCCAGCAGTTTAAGCAGGGTAGGGTACAATGAGCAGTTCTTC. Protein sequence: CASSLSRVGYNEQFF.

J is TRBJ2-1 and V is TRBV5-1; 8 bases match TRBD2. The CDR3 is 18 residues long. CDR1 and CDR2 (germline): SGHRS, YFSETQ. V shed 4 bases, J shed 8 bases, and the junction held 20 bases outside the gene matches. CDR3 DNA sequence: TGCGCCAGCAGCAGATTCGGGACTCGCGGGGCCGGGGGGGATGAGCAGTTCTTC. This codes for CASSRFGTRGAGGDEQFF.

This rearrangement joins TRBV3-1 (or the pseudogene TRBV3-2) to TRBJ2-5; 7 bases are shared with TRBD1. The germline V gene has CDR1 LGHDT and CDR2 YNNKEL (reference sequence). V shed 6 bases and J 2 bases; nucleotides not matched to a gene: 0. This CDR3 has 12 amino acids. Written as DNA, the CDR3 is TGTGCCAGCAGACAGGGGCAAGAGACCCAGTACTTC. It translates to CASRQGQETQYF.